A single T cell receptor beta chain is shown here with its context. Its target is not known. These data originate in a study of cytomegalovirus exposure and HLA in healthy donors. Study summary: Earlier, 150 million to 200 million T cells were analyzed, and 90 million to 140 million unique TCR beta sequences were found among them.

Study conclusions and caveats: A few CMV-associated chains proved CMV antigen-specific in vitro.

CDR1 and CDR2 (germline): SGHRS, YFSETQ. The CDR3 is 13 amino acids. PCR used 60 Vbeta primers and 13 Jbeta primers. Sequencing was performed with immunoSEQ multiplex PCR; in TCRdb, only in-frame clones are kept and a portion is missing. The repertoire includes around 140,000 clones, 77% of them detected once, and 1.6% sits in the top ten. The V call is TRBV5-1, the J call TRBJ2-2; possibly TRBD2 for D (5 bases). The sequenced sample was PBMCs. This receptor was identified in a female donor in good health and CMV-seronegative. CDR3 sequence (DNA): TGCGCAATATCTCCCGGGGACACCGGGGAGCTGTTTTTT. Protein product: CAISPGDTGELFF.